Following are 23 T cell receptor beta chains from one sample sequenced in a study of blood T cells in healthy people across ages. Alongside a J-beta primer mix, a sample-barcoded 5' primer served in a second PCR lasting about 7 to 12 cycles. TCRdb processed the 5' RACE reads anew with MiXCR; each CDR3 protein has one entry. The data contain roughly 500,000 distinct CDR3 sequences, approximately 27% of them singletons. Sequencing was performed on blood. These receptors were taken from an older woman in good health.

The rearrangement joins TRBV2 to TRBJ2-7, with TRBD1 matching over 9 bases. The CDR3 contains 12 residues. The germline V gene has CDR1 SNHLY and CDR2 FYNNEI. Losses at the gene ends were 7 bases for V and 5 bases for J; bases not matched to a gene: 3. The CDR3 spells CASKTGGDEQYF. CDR3 coding DNA: TGTGCCAGCAAGACAGGGGGGGACGAGCAGTACTTC.

This clonotype came up a few times. The gene calls are TRBV25-1 and TRBJ2-7; D not resolved. The CDR3 spans 17 residues. Germline CDR1 reads MGHDK; CDR2 reads SYGVNS. Trimming shortened V by 1 base and J by 1 base, and 17 bases separated the two germline ends. CDR3 region: CASSEFGVAGGSYEQYF. Written as DNA, the CDR3 is TGTGCCAGCAGTGAATTCGGCGTGGCAGGTGGATCCTACGAGCAGTACTTC.

This clonotype came up a few times. This chain connects TRBV6-1 to TRBJ1-4; the match to TRBD1 covers 9 bases. From germline, CDR1 is MNHNS and CDR2 SASEGT. This CDR3 contains 16 residues. V gave up 6 bases and J gave up 5 bases; unmatched junction bases: 10. In DNA form, the CDR3 reads TGTGCCAGCAGAAATCCTCATGGACAGGGGAATGAAAAACTGTTTTTT. Translating gives CASRNPHGQGNEKLFF.

The chain is built from TRBV29-1 and TRBJ1-1, with D possibly matching TRBD1 (6 bases). V lost 7 bases and J lost 1, with 13 bases in between. This CDR3 contains 13 residues. Germline CDR1 reads SQVTM; CDR2 reads ANQGSEA. The CDR3 DNA follows: TGCAGCGGGAGAGCCAGGGGGAACACTGAAGCTTTCTTT. Amino acids: CSGRARGNTEAFF.

This clonotype was picked up a small number of times. The V call is TRBV3-1, the J call TRBJ2-7; TRBD2 aligns across 8 bases. The CDR3 covers 16 residues. J lost 5 bases, V lost 0 bases, and 9 bases had no gene match. CDR1 and CDR2 (germline): LGHDT, YNNKEL (reference sequence). The CDR3 DNA reads TGTGCCAGCAGCCAAGATCGTCAAGCGGGGGTCCACGAGCAGTACTTC. This sequence encodes CASSQDRQAGVHEQYF.

The CDR3 region is CASSLSGYYEQYF. The CDR3 nucleotides read TGTGCCAGCAGTCTTTCGGGTTACTACGAGCAGTACTTC. V gene TRBV6-6 combines with J gene TRBJ2-7; no definite D call. The CDR3 contains 13 residues. V was cut by 5 bases and J by 3 bases, with 11 bases left in between. Germline V gives CDR1 MNHNY, CDR2 SVGAGI (reference sequence).

This clonotype was seen only a few times. The V and J genes are TRBV20-1 and TRBJ1-2, with D possibly TRBD1 on 5 matching bases. Germline loops: CDR1 DFQATT, CDR2 SNEGSKA (reference sequence). CDR3 size: 15 residues. V dropped 7 bases and J dropped 2 bases, with 20 bases sitting between them. The CDR3 sequence: CSVPRRGDINYGYTF. The CDR3 DNA follows: TGCAGTGTCCCCCGGCGGGGGGATATAAACTATGGCTACACCTTC.

This chain uses TRBV4-3 with TRBJ1-2, with D maybe TRBD1 (6 bases). V gave up 0 bases and J gave up 4 bases, with 12 bases separating them. CDR1 is LGHNA, CDR2 YSLEER, per germline. The CDR3 sequence is 15 residues long. CDR3 amino acids: CASSQDGGHPYGYTF. The CDR3 DNA is TGCGCCAGCAGCCAAGATGGGGGACACCCCTATGGCTACACCTTC.

The rearrangement uses TRBV27 and TRBJ2-1; no firm D call. Germline loops: CDR1 MNHEY, CDR2 SMNVEV (reference sequence). The CDR3 runs to 13 residues. Trimming removed 1 base from V and 5 bases from J, with 6 bases in between. CDR3 sequence: CASSLFQDNEQFF. CDR3 DNA sequence: TGTGCCAGCAGTTTATTTCAGGACAATGAGCAGTTCTTC.

The genes are TRBV7-9 and TRBJ1-4, with a possible D match to TRBD1 (6 bases). V was cut by 0 bases and J by 4 bases, with 9 bases left in between. The CDR3 contains 15 residues. CDR1 SEHNR and CDR2 FQNEAQ come from the germline V gene (reference sequence). CDR3 in DNA: TGTGCCAGCAGCTTAGCGACAGGAGATAATGAAAAACTGTTTTTT. It codes for CASSLATGDNEKLFF.

The chain employs TRBV7-2 and TRBJ2-5; 8 bases match TRBD2. The end of the DNA fits TRBJ2-7 better, so the J call may be wrong. CDR3 size: 15 residues. Germline V CDR1 and CDR2: SGHTA, FQGNSA. The CDR3 bases are TGTGCCAGCAGCTTAGATTTCAGCGGGAGTTACGAGCAGTACTTC. This sequence encodes CASSLDFSGSYEQYF.

V and J are TRBV5-1 and TRBJ2-3, with TRBD2 as a possible D gene (6 bases). Germline-derived CDR1 and CDR2 are SGHRS and YFSETQ. V dropped 3 bases and J dropped 0 bases, with 8 bases sitting between them. The CDR3 runs 14 residues. The CDR3 is CASSWGLSTDTQYF. The CDR3 nucleotides read TGCGCCAGCAGCTGGGGACTGAGCACAGATACGCAGTATTTT.

Many counts were recorded for this clonotype. The chain employs TRBV7-3 and TRBJ1-2; 7 bases are shared with TRBD1. V was pared by 2 bases and J by 5 bases, with 2 bases of the junction left unmatched. CDR3 length: 13 amino acids. Germline V CDR1 and CDR2: SGHTA, FQGTGA. The CDR3 DNA is TGTGCCAGCAGCTTAGAACAGGGGTATGGCTACACCTTC. Its protein is CASSLEQGYGYTF.

This sequence joins TRBV9 and TRBJ2-1; perhaps D is TRBD1 or TRBD2 (6 bases each). Germline CDR1 and CDR2: SGDLS and YYNGEE. This CDR3 is built from 16 residues. The V gene lost 6 bases and the J gene lost 0 bases, with 16 bases spanning the gap. The CDR3, as DNA: TGTGCCAGCACCTCTGACGGGGGCCGCTCCTACAATGAGCAGTTCTTC. This translates into CASTSDGGRSYNEQFF.

The rearrangement links TRBV29-1 to TRBJ2-3, with a weak D call TRBD2 (5 bases). Germline V CDR1 and CDR2: SQVTM, ANQGSEA. V gave up 1 base and J gave up 6 bases, with 14 bases separating them. The CDR3 totals 14 residues. The CDR3: CSVEAPGVADTQYF. CDR3 DNA sequence: TGCAGCGTTGAAGCCCCCGGGGTCGCCGATACGCAGTATTTT.

This clonotype was observed at least ten times. The chain recombines TRBV15 with TRBJ2-6; D gene uncertain. CDR3 size: 17 residues. CDR1 is LNHNV, CDR2 YYDKDF, per germline (reference sequence). V lost 0 bases to trimming and J lost 4 bases, with 13 bases between them. Here the CDR3 reads CATSREMMSRGANVLTF. CDR3 in DNA: TGTGCCACCAGCAGAGAGATGATGAGTCGAGGGGCCAACGTCCTGACTTTC. Variable domain in full (rest from reference TRBV15 and TRBJ2-6): DAMVIQNPRYQVTQFGKPVTLSCSQTLNHNVMYWYQQKSSQAPKLLFHYYDKDFNNEADTPDNFQSRRPNTSFCFLDIRSPGLGDTAMYLCATSREMMSRGANVLTFGAGSRLTVL.

This clonotype was detected once. The chain carries TRBV5-1 and TRBJ1-1; maybe TRBD1 (5 bases). CDR1 and CDR2 from the germline V gene are SGHRS and YFSETQ. V lost 3 bases, J lost 4 bases, and 13 bases lay in between. This CDR3 is built from 14 residues. CDR3 nucleotides: TGCGCCAGCAGCTCGGGAGTGGACACCACTGAAGCTTTCTTT. Its protein product is CASSSGVDTTEAFF. Full variable domain (missing parts from reference TRBV5-1 and TRBJ1-1): KAGVTQTPRYLIKTRGQQVTLSCSPISGHRSVSWYQQTPGQGLQFLFEYFSETQRNKGNFPGRFSGRQFSNSRSEMNVSTLELGDSALYLCASSSGVDTTEAFFGQGTRLTVV.

The J gene is TRBJ1-2, the V gene TRBV18; D might be TRBD1 (6 bases). V was shortened by 2 bases and J by 4 bases, with 14 bases between the two germline ends. The CDR3 extends over 15 amino acids. CDR1 and CDR2 from the germline V gene are KGHSH and LQKENI. DNA of the CDR3: TGTGCCAGCTCACCAGGGGGGCCCAGGAGCTATGGCTACACCTTC. Translated, it gives CASSPGGPRSYGYTF.

The chain combines TRBV7-9 with TRBJ1-4, with D maybe TRBD1 (5 bases). Germline V lookup: CDR1 SEHNR, CDR2 FQNEAQ (reference sequence). V dropped 7 bases and J dropped 15 bases, with 24 bases sitting between them. CDR3 size: 14 residues. CDR3 region: CASNTVGGNEKVFF. CDR3 in DNA: TGTGCCAGCAATACCGTCGGGGGTAATGAAAAGGTGTTTTTT.

The chain joins TRBV3-1 to TRBJ2-7; 10 bases agree with TRBD2. Germline V gene sequence: CDR1 LGHDT, CDR2 YNNKEL (reference sequence). V was clipped by 3 bases and J by 5 bases; unmatched bases: 10. This CDR3 is built from 16 residues. This CDR3 reads CASSQTYGTSVHEQYF. The CDR3 DNA follows: TGTGCCAGCAGCCAGACTTACGGGACTAGCGTGCACGAGCAGTACTTC.

V and J are TRBV29-1 and TRBJ2-3, with 7 bases fitting TRBD1. Trimming cost V 5 bases and J 6 bases; bases outside gene matches: 5. Looked up from germline, CDR1 is SQVTM and CDR2 is ANQGSEA. The CDR3 has 12 residues. CDR3 in amino acids: CSVTTGPDTQYF. The CDR3 bases are TGCAGCGTTACGACAGGGCCCGATACGCAGTATTTT.

The table lists this clonotype with a few counts. The V gene is TRBV19, the J gene TRBJ1-4; no clear D. Trimming removed 7 bases from V and 8 bases from J, with 8 bases in between. CDR1 is LNHDA and CDR2 is SQIVND in the germline V gene (reference sequence). The CDR3 is made up of 11 amino acids. CDR3 coding DNA: TGTGCCAGTACCTTTCGGGAAAAACTGTTTTTT. This translates into CASTFREKLFF.

This rearrangement joins TRBV7-2 to TRBJ2-1; D tentatively reads TRBD1 or TRBD2 (5 bases each). This CDR3 spans 11 amino acids. V gave up 5 bases and J gave up 15 bases, with 14 bases separating them. Germline CDR1 and CDR2: SGHTA and FQGNSA. The CDR3 sequence: CASSTGPSPFF. Here the CDR3 DNA reads TGTGCCAGCAGCACGGGACCCTCCCCGTTCTTC.